The rows below give T cell receptor beta chains drawn from one sample of a study of cytomegalovirus exposure and HLA in healthy donors. Profiled with immunoSEQ multiplex PCR; TCRdb holds only in-frame clones, not every one. This repertoire shows fewer than 300,000 clones, around 86% found once; its top ten account for 3.5% to 4%. The sequenced sample consisted of PBMCs. These receptors were obtained from a man aged 35-49 years in good health and CMV-seropositive. Each CDR3 is given with its conserved first and last residue. A D gene is named only where the DNA matches it firmly. Clone size appears in some rows only: once, few, many, or a class for an expanded clone.

>-|-|TRBV28|TRBJ2-3
TGTGCCAGCAGTTTAGTTTCGGTAGGCACAGATACGCAGTATTTT
CASSLVSVGTDTQYF
>-|-|TRBV5-1|TRBJ2-2
TGCGCCAGCAGCTTTTCCTCGGGGGTCAACACCGGGGAGCTGTTTTTT
CASSFSSGVNTGELFF
>-|-|TRBV6-5|TRBJ1-1
TGTGCCAGCAGTGAACAACAGGGTCAGACTGAAGCTTTCTTT
CASSEQQGQTEAFF
>-|-|TRBV28|TRBJ2-3
TGTGCCAGCATCCAGCTCAGGGACTCTAGCACAGATACGCAGTATTTT
CASIQLRDSSTDTQYF
>TRBD2|-|TRBV27|TRBJ2-1
TGTGCCAGCAGTCTCCCGACTAGCGGGGCCGCTTCCTACAATGAGCAGTTCTTC
CASSLPTSGAASYNEQFF
>TRBD2|-|TRBV5-1|TRBJ2-1
TGCGCCAGCAGCTTGAACCCGGGAGGGTCGTACAATGAGCAGTTCTTC
CASSLNPGGSYNEQFF
>TRBD1|-|TRBV19|TRBJ2-7
TGTGCCAGTAGTAGGAACAGGGGGTCTTTAGTATTCGACGAGCAGTACTTC
CASSRNRGSLVFDEQYF
>-|-|TRBV6-5|TRBJ1-2
TGTGCCAGCAGAACGAGGGGGTGGGACTATGGCTACACCTTC
CASRTRGWDYGYTF
>-|-|TRBV11-3|TRBJ2-1
TGTGCCAGCACGAAACGGGGCTACAATGAGCAGTTCTTC
CASTKRGYNEQFF
>-|-|TRBV4-3|TRBJ2-3
TGCGCCAGCAGCCAAGATGTCGGGGTTCTCACAGATACGCAGTATTTT
CASSQDVGVLTDTQYF
>-|once|TRBV28|TRBJ2-3
TGTGCCAGCAGTTTAGGCTATACGCAGTATTTT
CASSLGYTQYF
>TRBD1|-|TRBV5-1|TRBJ2-1
TGCGCCAGCGGACCGGGGACAGCCGGCAATGAGCAGTTCTTC
CASGPGTAGNEQFF
>-|-|TRBV5-1|TRBJ2-3
TGCGCCAGCAGCTTGCAGGCCCAAACCTCAGATACGCAGTATTTT
CASSLQAQTSDTQYF
>TRBD2|once|TRBV27|TRBJ2-2
TGTGCCAGCAGCTCCGGACTAGCCCCACCCGGGGAGCTGTTTTTT
CASSSGLAPPGELFF
>TRBD1|-|TRBV7-9|TRBJ1-5
TGTGCCAGCAGTCCACAGGGGGCAGGCAATCAGCCCCAGCATTTT
CASSPQGAGNQPQHF
>-|-|TRBV6-1|TRBJ1-1
TGTGCCAGCAGTGAAGCCCTGTCTCTGGGGCACGGTGAAGCTTTCTTT
CASSEALSLGHGEAFF
>TRBD1|-|TRBV5-4|TRBJ2-3
TGTGCCAGCAGCTTGATGGGACAGAGCACAGATACGCAGTATTTT
CASSLMGQSTDTQYF
>TRBD1|-|TRBV5-5|TRBJ1-2
TGTGCCAGCAGCTTGTATGGACAGGGTAATTATGGCTACACCTTC
CASSLYGQGNYGYTF
>-|-|TRBV9|TRBJ1-5
TGTGCCAGCAGCGCAGGGGCCTCCAATCAGCCCCAGCATTTT
CASSAGASNQPQHF
>-|-|TRBV5-1|TRBJ2-7
TGCGCCAGCAGCTTGGCCAACCGGACAAACACCTACGAGCAGTACTTC
CASSLANRTNTYEQYF
>-|-|TRBV5-3|TRBJ1-2
TGTGCCAGAAGCCCAGGGTACCATGGCTACACCTTC
CARSPGYHGYTF
>-|-|TRBV19|TRBJ2-6
TGTGCCAGTAGTATTGGCAGGGGAATTTCTGGGGCCAACGTCCTGACTTTC
CASSIGRGISGANVLTF
>-|-|TRBV25-1|TRBJ1-1
TGTGCCAGCAGCAGACAGGTGAACACTGAAGCTTTCTTT
CASSRQVNTEAFF
>TRBD2|-|TRBV7-2|TRBJ2-1
TGTGCCAGCAGTCTAAGGGCTAGCGGGAGGGCCTTTCGGAATGAGCAGTTCTTC
CASSLRASGRAFRNEQFF
>-|-|TRBV29-1|TRBJ2-1
TGCAGCGTTGAAGATCCTTCCAAGGGATCAGGGCCCTACAATGAGCAGTTCTTC
CSVEDPSKGSGPYNEQFF